This TCR beta chain is drawn from a study of shared clonotypes between healthy human individuals. As defined, naive CD8 cells were CD45RO-negative and positively selected for CCR7, with terminally differentiated effector memory CD45RA+ cells excluded. Libraries were prepared by immunoSEQ multiplex PCR; TCRdb keeps only in-frame clonotypes and omits some of them. The sample yields around 1,900,000 clones, roughly 93% seen once. The V gene lost 3 bases and the J gene lost 3 bases, with 12 bases spanning the gap. This CDR3 has 13 residues. Germline V gene lookup returns CDR1 SQVTM and CDR2 ANQGSEA. Whole-study findings and limits: Sequencing depth was expected to influence donor clonotype sharing. The study found lower generation probabilities in non-shared clonotypes than in those shared by all four donors.

With respect to this clone: Its antigen is not identified.

V gene TRBV29-1 combines with J gene TRBJ2-7; D is possibly TRBD2 (5 bases). The receptor was isolated from a man in his late teens or twenties in good health. Some clones in this sample may be carry-over from other donors' samples. Sequenced: naive CD8+ T cells from PBMCs. In DNA form, the CDR3 reads TGCAGCGTTGATCTCCCAGACTACTACGAGCAGTACTTC. Its protein is CSVDLPDYYEQYF.